These T cell receptor beta chains were read from a single sample in a study of shared clonotypes between healthy human individuals. Using immunoSEQ multiplex PCR, the repertoire was profiled, and TCRdb retains in-frame clones only, with some absent. The sample records approximately 1,500,000 clones, 98% being singletons. The sample taken for sequencing was naive CD4+ T cells sorted from blood. The origin of the receptors is a man aged 30 to 39 in good health. The CDR3 runs from the conserved cysteine through the conserved F or W. A D gene is named only where the DNA matches it firmly. Only part of the rows carry a size: once, few, many, or a class if the clone is expanded.

>-|TRBJ1-3|TRBV18|-
CASSPLAEDSSGNTIYF
TGTGCCAGCTCACCACTGGCGGAGGACAGCTCTGGAAACACCATATATTTT
>-|TRBJ1-2|TRBV30|TRBD1
CSTGVYGYTF
TGTTCGACAGGGGTCTATGGCTACACCTTC
>once|TRBJ2-5|TRBV5-4|TRBD1
CASSPQGVEGETQYF
TGTGCCAGCAGCCCACAGGGGGTCGAGGGGGAGACCCAGTACTTC
>-|TRBJ2-7|TRBV5-1|TRBD2
CASSSQGLAGYEQYF
TGCGCCAGCAGCTCACAGGGACTAGCGGGCTACGAGCAGTACTTC
>once|TRBJ2-7|TRBV7-9|TRBD1
CASSPQGVSGYEQYF
TGTGCCAGCAGCCCCCAGGGGGTGAGTGGCTACGAGCAGTACTTC
>-|TRBJ2-5|TRBV7-2|-
CASSLGQRGLGETQYF
TGTGCCAGCAGCTTAGGACAGAGGGGTTTAGGGGAGACCCAGTACTTC
>-|TRBJ2-1|TRBV2|TRBD1
CASSTGVENEQFF
TGTGCCAGCAGTACAGGGGTTGAAAATGAGCAGTTCTTC
>-|TRBJ2-2|TRBV9|TRBD2
CASSAGLAGITGELFF
TGTGCCAGCAGCGCAGGACTAGCGGGCATCACCGGGGAGCTGTTTTTT
>-|TRBJ1-4|TRBV29-1|-
CSVESRADEKLFF
TGCAGCGTTGAAAGCAGGGCCGACGAAAAACTGTTTTTT
>once|TRBJ2-3|TRBV5-1|TRBD2
CASSTSGSPTDTQYF
TGCGCCAGCAGCACTAGCGGGAGCCCCACAGATACGCAGTATTTT
>-|TRBJ2-7|TRBV18|-
CASALDGTYEQYF
TGTGCCAGCGCTCTGGACGGCACCTACGAGCAGTACTTC
>once|TRBJ2-7|TRBV4-1|TRBD1
CASSQAWDRSFYEQYF
TGCGCCAGCAGCCAAGCCTGGGACAGGAGTTTCTACGAGCAGTACTTC
>-|TRBJ2-5|TRBV5-1|-
CASSPGGLVSEETQYF
TGCGCCAGCAGCCCAGGGGGACTAGTGTCGGAAGAGACCCAGTACTTC
>-|TRBJ1-1|TRBV15|-
CATSREGKGRTEAFF
TGTGCCACCAGCAGAGAGGGAAAAGGACGGACTGAAGCTTTCTTT
>-|TRBJ2-2|TRBV7-3|TRBD2
CASSLRTSNPELFF
TGTGCCAGCAGCTTAAGGACTAGCAATCCTGAGCTGTTTTTT
>-|TRBJ2-1|TRBV27|-
CASRRYGSSYNEQFF
TGTGCCAGCAGGAGATATGGGAGCTCCTACAATGAGCAGTTCTTC
>-|TRBJ2-7|TRBV7-8|-
CASSRSLGKGFASYEQYF
TGTGCCAGCAGCCGATCCTTGGGTAAAGGGTTTGCCTCCTACGAGCAGTACTTC
>-|TRBJ1-1|TRBV28|TRBD1
CASSLGGQGGTEAFF
TGTGCCAGCAGTTTAGGGGGACAGGGCGGCACTGAAGCTTTCTTT
>-|TRBJ2-2|TRBV11-2|-
CASSLGPGATGELFF
TGTGCCAGCAGCTTAGGTCCAGGGGCCACCGGGGAGCTGTTTTTT
>-|TRBJ2-7|TRBV2|-
CASSGGLGGYEQYF
TGTGCCAGCAGTGGCGGACTAGGGGGCTACGAGCAGTACTTC
>-|TRBJ1-3|TRBV28|-
CASSLYQTGNTIYF
TGTGCCAGCAGCCTGTACCAAACTGGAAACACCATATATTTT
>-|TRBJ2-1|TRBV5-5|-
CASSLEAPSYNEQFF
TGTGCCAGCAGCTTGGAGGCACCTTCCTACAATGAGCAGTTCTTC
>-|TRBJ2-2|TRBV2|-
CASSDGPTGELFF
TGTGCCAGCAGTGATGGTCCCACCGGGGAGCTGTTTTTT
>-|TRBJ2-7|TRBV27|-
CASRKTGTAAYEQYF
TGTGCCAGCAGAAAGACCGGGACGGCCGCCTACGAGCAGTACTTC
>-|TRBJ1-1|TRBV20-1|-
CSAPTVREAFF
TGCAGTGCCCCAACAGTCCGTGAAGCTTTCTTT
>-|TRBJ2-7|TRBV6-6|-
CASSQSDWNEQYF
TGTGCCAGCAGTCAATCGGACTGGAACGAGCAGTACTTC
>-|TRBJ2-3|TRBV9|TRBD2
CASSPSGSRTDTQYF
TGTGCCAGCAGCCCTAGCGGGAGTAGGACAGATACGCAGTATTTT
>-|TRBJ2-3|TRBV11-2|TRBD1
CASSLRPTGERGTDTQYF
TGTGCCAGCAGCTTAAGGCCGACAGGGGAGAGGGGCACAGATACGCAGTATTTT
>-|TRBJ1-5|TRBV19|-
CASSISYRGNQPQHF
TGTGCCAGTAGTATAAGTTATCGGGGCAATCAGCCCCAGCATTTT
>-|TRBJ2-1|TRBV6-6|-
CASRFNAEQFF
TGTGCCAGCAGATTTAACGCGGAGCAGTTCTTC